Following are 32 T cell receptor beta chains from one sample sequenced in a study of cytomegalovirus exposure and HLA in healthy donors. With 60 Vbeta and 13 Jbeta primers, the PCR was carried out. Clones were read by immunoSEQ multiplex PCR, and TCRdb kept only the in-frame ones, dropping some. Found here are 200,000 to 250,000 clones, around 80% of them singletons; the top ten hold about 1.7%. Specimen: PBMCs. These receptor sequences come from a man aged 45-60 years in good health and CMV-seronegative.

This CDR3 reads CASSFRASGFQETQYF. In nucleotides, the CDR3 is TGTGCCAGCAGTTTTAGGGCTAGCGGCTTCCAAGAGACCCAGTACTTC. The V and J genes are TRBV27 and TRBJ2-5; TRBD2 aligns across 7 bases. The CDR3 length is 16 residues. Per the germline V gene, CDR1 is MNHEY and CDR2 is SMNVEV (reference sequence). V was pared by 3 bases and J by 1 base, with 8 bases of the junction left unmatched.

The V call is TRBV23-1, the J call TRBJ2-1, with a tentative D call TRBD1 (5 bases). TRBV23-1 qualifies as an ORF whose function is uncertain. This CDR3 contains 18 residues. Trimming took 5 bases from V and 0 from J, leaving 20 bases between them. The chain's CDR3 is CASSSLIRPGPSYNEQFF. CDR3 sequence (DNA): TGCGCCAGCAGTTCTCTCATACGACCAGGGCCCTCCTACAATGAGCAGTTCTTC.

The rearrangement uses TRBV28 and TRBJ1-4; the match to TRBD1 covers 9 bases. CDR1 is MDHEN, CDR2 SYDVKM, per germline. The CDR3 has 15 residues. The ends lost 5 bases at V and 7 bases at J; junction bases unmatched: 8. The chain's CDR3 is CASSTPGQGSEKLFF. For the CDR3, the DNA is TGTGCCAGCAGTACGCCGGGACAGGGTAGTGAAAAACTGTTTTTT.

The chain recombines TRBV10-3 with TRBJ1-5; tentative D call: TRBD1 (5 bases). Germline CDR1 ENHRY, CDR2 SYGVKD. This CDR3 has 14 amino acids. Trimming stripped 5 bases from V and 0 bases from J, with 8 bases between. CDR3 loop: CAISQDSSNQPQHF. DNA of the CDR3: TGTGCCATCAGTCAAGACAGTAGCAATCAGCCCCAGCATTTT.

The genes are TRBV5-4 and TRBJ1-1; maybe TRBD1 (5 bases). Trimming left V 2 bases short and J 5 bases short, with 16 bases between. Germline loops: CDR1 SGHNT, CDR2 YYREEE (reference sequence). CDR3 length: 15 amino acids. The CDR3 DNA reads TGTGCCAGCAGCTTAAGTCCAGGGAGGGAAACTGAAGCTTTCTTT. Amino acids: CASSLSPGRETEAFF.

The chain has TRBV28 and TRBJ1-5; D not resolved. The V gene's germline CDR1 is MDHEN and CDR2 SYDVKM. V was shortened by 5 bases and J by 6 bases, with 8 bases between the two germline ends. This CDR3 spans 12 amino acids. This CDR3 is CASSPLTQPQHF. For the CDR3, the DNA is TGTGCCAGCAGTCCTCTAACTCAGCCCCAGCATTTT.

The CDR3 here is CASSLSLGTKFYEQYF. CDR3 bases: TGCGCCAGCAGCTTGTCATTAGGGACAAAGTTCTACGAGCAGTACTTC. The rearrangement joins TRBV5-1 to TRBJ2-7; possible D gene TRBD1, 6 bases. V lost 1 base, J lost 3 bases, and 17 bases lay in between. Per germline, CDR1 SGHRS and CDR2 YFSETQ. The length of the CDR3 is 16 residues.

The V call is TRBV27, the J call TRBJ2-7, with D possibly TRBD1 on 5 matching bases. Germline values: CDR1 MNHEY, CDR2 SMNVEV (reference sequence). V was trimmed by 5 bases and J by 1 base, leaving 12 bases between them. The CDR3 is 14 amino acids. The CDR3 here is CASSLLGHSYEQYF. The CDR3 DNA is TGTGCCAGCAGTCTCCTCGGACATTCCTACGAGCAGTACTTC.

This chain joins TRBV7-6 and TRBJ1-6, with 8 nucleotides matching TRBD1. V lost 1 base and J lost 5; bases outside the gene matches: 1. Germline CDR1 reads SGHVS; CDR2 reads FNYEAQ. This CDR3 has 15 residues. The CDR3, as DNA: TGTGCCAGCAGCTTAGGGACAGGGAATAATTCACCCCTCCACTTT. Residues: CASSLGTGNNSPLHF.

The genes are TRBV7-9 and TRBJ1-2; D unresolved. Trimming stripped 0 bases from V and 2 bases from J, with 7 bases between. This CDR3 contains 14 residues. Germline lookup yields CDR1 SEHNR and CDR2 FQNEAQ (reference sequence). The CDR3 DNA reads TGTGCCAGCAGCTTAGCGCAAGCGAACTATGGCTACACCTTC. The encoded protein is CASSLAQANYGYTF.

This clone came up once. The CDR3 region has the DNA TGTGCCAGCGCGGAGCGGGGGTCTCACGAGCAGTACTTC. As protein: CASAERGSHEQYF. This chain uses TRBV14 with TRBJ2-5; TRBD2 matches 8 bases. Matching the DNA end better, TRBJ2-7 makes the J call doubtful. Germline CDR1 reads SGHDN; CDR2 reads FVKESK. The length of the CDR3 is 13 residues.

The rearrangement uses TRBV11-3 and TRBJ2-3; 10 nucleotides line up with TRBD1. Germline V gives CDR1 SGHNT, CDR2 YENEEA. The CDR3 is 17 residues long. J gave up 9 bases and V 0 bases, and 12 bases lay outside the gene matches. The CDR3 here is CASSLDSGTSDRGTQYF. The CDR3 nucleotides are TGTGCCAGCAGCTTAGATTCTGGAACCTCGGACAGGGGGACGCAGTATTTT.

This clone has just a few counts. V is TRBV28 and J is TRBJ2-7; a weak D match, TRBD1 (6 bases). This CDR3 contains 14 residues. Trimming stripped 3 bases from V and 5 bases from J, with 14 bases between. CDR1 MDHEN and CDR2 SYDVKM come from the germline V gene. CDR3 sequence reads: CASSLSGTWDEQYF. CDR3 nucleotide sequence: TGTGCCAGCAGTTTGTCGGGGACATGGGACGAGCAGTACTTC.

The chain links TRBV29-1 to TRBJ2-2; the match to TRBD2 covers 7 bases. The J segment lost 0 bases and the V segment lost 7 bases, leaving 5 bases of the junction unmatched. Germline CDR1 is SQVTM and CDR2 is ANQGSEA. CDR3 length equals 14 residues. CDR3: CSAGSGANTGELFF. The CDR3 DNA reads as TGCAGCGCGGGGAGCGGGGCGAACACCGGGGAGCTGTTTTTT.

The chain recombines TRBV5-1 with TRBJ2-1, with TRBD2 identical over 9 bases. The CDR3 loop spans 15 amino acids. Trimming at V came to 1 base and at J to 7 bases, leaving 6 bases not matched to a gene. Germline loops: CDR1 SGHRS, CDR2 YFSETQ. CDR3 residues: CASSLMAGGGNEQFF. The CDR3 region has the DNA TGCGCCAGCAGCTTGATGGCGGGAGGGGGGAATGAGCAGTTCTTC.

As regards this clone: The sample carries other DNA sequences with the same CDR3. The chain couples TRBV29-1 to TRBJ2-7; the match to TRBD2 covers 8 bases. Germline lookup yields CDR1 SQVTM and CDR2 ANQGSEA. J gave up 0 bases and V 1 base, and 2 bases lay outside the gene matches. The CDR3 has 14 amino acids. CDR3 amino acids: CSVEGLAGSYEQYF. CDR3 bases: TGCAGCGTTGAAGGGCTAGCGGGCTCCTACGAGCAGTACTTC.

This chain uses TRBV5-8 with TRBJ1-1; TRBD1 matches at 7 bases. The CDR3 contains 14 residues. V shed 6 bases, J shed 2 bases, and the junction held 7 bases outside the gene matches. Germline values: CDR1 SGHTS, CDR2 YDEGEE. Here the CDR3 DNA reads TGTGCCAGCAACCGACAGGGAAGAAACACTGAAGCTTTCTTT. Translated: CASNRQGRNTEAFF.

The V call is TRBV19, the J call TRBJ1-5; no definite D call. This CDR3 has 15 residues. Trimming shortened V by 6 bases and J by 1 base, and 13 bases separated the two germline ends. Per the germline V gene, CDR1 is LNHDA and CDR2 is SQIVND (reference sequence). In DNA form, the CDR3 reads TGTGCCAGTAGCCGCGGGAGCGGCAGCAATCAGCCCCAGCATTTT. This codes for CASSRGSGSNQPQHF.

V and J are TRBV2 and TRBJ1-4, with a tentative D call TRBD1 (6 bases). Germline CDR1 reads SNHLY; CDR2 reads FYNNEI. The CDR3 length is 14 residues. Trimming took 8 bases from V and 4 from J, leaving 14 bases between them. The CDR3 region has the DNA TGTGCCAGCGCGTTACAGGGCCTTAATGAAAAACTGTTTTTT. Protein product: CASALQGLNEKLFF.

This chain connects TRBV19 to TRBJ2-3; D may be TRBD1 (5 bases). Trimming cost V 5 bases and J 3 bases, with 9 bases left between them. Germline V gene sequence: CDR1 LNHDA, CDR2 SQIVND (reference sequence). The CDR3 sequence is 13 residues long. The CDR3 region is CASSVRATDTQYF. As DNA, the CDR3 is TGTGCCAGTAGTGTCAGGGCGACAGATACGCAGTATTTT.

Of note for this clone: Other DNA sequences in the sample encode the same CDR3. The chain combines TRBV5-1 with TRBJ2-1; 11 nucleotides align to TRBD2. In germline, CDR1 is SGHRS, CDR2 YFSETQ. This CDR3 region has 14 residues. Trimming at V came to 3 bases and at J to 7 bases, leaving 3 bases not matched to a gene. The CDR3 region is CASSSGLAANEQFF. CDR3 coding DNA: TGCGCCAGCAGCTCGGGACTAGCGGCTAATGAGCAGTTCTTC. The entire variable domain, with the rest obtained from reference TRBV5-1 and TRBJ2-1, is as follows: KAGVTQTPRYLIKTRGQQVTLSCSPISGHRSVSWYQQTPGQGLQFLFEYFSETQRNKGNFPGRFSGRQFSNSRSEMNVSTLELGDSALYLCASSSGLAANEQFFGPGTRLTVL.

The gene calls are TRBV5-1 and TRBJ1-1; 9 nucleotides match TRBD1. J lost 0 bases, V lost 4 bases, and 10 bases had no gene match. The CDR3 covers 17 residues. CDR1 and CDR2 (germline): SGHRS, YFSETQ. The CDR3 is CASSPVPRDRVNTEAFF. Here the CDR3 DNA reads TGCGCCAGCAGCCCTGTTCCCCGGGACAGGGTGAACACTGAAGCTTTCTTT. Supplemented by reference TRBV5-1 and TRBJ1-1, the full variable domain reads KAGVTQTPRYLIKTRGQQVTLSCSPISGHRSVSWYQQTPGQGLQFLFEYFSETQRNKGNFPGRFSGRQFSNSRSEMNVSTLELGDSALYLCASSPVPRDRVNTEAFFGQGTRLTVV.

Written as DNA, the CDR3 is TGTGCCAGCAGCCCCGCTCTAGCGGCGAACACCGGGGAGCTGTTTTTT. Translation: CASSPALAANTGELFF. V and J are TRBV11-2 and TRBJ2-2; 7 positions match TRBD2. CDR1 SGHAT and CDR2 FQNNGV come from the germline V gene. J lost 0 bases, V lost 5 bases, and 6 bases had no gene match. The CDR3 spans 16 residues.

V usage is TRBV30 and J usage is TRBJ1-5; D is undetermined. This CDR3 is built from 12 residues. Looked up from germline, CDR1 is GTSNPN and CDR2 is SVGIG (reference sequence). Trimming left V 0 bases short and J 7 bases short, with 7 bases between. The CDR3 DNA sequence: TGTGCCTGGAGTGTGTACGGGCAGCCCCAGCATTTT. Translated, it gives CAWSVYGQPQHF.

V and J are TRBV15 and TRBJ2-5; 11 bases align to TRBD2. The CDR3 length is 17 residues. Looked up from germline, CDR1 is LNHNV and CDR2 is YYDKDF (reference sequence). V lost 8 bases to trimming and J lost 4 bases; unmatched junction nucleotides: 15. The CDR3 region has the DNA TGTGCCACCCGCGGGGGGTTCCTAGCGGGAGGCGGAGAGACCCAGTACTTC. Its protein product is CATRGGFLAGGGETQYF.

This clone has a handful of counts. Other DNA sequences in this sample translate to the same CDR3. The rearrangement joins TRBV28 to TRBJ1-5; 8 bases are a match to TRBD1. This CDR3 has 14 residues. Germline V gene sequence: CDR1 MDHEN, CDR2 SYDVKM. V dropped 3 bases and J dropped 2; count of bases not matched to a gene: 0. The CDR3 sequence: CASSLDRGNQPQHF. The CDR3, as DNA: TGTGCCAGCAGTTTGGACAGGGGCAATCAGCCCCAGCATTTT.

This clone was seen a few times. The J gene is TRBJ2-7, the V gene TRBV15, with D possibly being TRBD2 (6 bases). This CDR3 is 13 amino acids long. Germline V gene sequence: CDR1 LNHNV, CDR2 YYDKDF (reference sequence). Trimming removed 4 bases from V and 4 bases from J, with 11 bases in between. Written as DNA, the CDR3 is TGTGCCACCAGCAAGCGGGCAGATTACGAGCAGTACTTC. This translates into CATSKRADYEQYF.

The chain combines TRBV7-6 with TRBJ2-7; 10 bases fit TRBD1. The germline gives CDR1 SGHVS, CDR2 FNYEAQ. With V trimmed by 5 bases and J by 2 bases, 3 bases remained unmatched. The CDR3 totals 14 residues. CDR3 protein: CASSRDRGTYEQYF. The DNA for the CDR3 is TGTGCCAGCAGCCGGGACAGGGGAACCTACGAGCAGTACTTC.

CDR3 region: CASSLVGRADEQYF. Written as DNA, the CDR3 is TGTGCCAGCAGCTTGGTGGGCAGGGCGGACGAGCAGTACTTC. The chain uses TRBV7-9 and TRBJ2-7, with D possibly being TRBD1 (5 bases). The CDR3 has 14 amino acids. Trimming cost V 3 bases and J 5 bases, with 14 bases left between them. From germline, CDR1 is SEHNR and CDR2 FQNEAQ (reference sequence).

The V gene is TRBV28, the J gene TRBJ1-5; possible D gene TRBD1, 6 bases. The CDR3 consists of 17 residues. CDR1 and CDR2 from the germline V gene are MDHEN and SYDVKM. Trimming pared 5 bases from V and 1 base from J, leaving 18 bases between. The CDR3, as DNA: TGTGCCAGCAGTCCGACGCTACAGGGTACCAGCAATCAGCCCCAGCATTTT. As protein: CASSPTLQGTSNQPQHF.

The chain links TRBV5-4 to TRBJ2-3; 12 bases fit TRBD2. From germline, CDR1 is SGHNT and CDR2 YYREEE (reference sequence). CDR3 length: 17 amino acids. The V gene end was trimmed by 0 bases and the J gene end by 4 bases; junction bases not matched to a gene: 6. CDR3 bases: TGTGCCAGCAGCTTGGGACTAGCGGGAGAGGGGGCAGATACGCAGTATTTT. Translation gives CASSLGLAGEGADTQYF.

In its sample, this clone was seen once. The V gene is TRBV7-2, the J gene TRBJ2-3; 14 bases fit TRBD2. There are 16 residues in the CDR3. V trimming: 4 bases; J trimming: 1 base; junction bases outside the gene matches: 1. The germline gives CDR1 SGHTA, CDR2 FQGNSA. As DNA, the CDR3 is TGTGCCAGCAGCTCGGGACTAGCGGGAGGCACAGATACGCAGTATTTT. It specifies CASSSGLAGGTDTQYF.